This T cell receptor (beta chain) was profiled in a study of early T cells in non-severe SARS-CoV-2 infection. Researchers tagged individual cDNA molecules with unique molecular identifiers. Each CDR3 protein is one row after TCRdb ran MiXCR on the 5' RACE reads. The sample shows around 44,000 distinct CDR3 sequences, 7% to 8% of them seen only once. Study-level findings and limits: VDJdb matching skewed toward anti-spike CD8 responses, missing private and CD4 specificities.

The ends were cut back, 4 bases at V and 0 bases at J, with 6 bases in the middle. Germline V CDR1 and CDR2: GTSNPN, SVGIG (reference sequence). The CDR3 extends over 12 amino acids. At least ten counts were recorded for this clonotype. The antigen is unknown. Sequencing was performed on whole blood. This sequence was found in an adult who was a healthcare worker with PCR-confirmed SARS-CoV-2 infection or an uninfected control (not recorded which). The rearrangement links TRBV30 to TRBJ1-1; D not certain. The CDR3 DNA reads as TGTGCCTGGAAACCTATGAACACTGAAGCTTTCTTT. This codes for CAWKPMNTEAFF.